Listed here are 16 T cell receptor beta chains from one sample, sequenced in a study of breast tumors, draining lymph nodes, adjacent tissues. Using its own MiXCR run on the multiplex PCR reads, TCRdb lists one record per CDR3 protein. Altogether about 270,000 distinct CDR3 sequences are present, over 25% being singletons, with the ten largest covering more than 1%. Samples came from axillary lymph nodes draining the breast cancer. Sequencing was done on a sample of axillary lymph node tissue. The receptors were gathered from a female donor with breast cancer. Some clones in this sample may be carry-over from other donors' samples.

This clonotype was recorded at least ten times. The CDR3 region has the DNA TGCGCCAGCAGCTTCGGGACTAGCGGCCACAATGAGCAGTTCTTC. Protein product: CASSFGTSGHNEQFF. The rearrangement uses TRBV5-1 and TRBJ2-1; 11 bases agree with TRBD2. V dropped 2 bases and J dropped 5; count of bases not matched to a gene: 3. The CDR3 extends over 15 amino acids. Per the germline V gene, CDR1 is SGHRS and CDR2 is YFSETQ.

V and J are TRBV9 and TRBJ2-2; D gene ambiguous. V lost 2 bases and J lost 8, with 4 bases in between. Germline V CDR1 and CDR2: SGDLS, YYNGEE. The CDR3 is made up of 11 amino acids. DNA for the CDR3: TGTGCCAGCAGCGTCCGGGGGGAGCTGTTTTTT. Translating gives CASSVRGELFF.

This clonotype was found many times. The chain combines TRBV7-9 with TRBJ2-5; 9 bases map to TRBD1. The germline gives CDR1 SEHNR, CDR2 FQNEAQ (reference sequence). Trimming took 2 bases from V and 4 from J; bases not matched to a gene: 5. The length of the CDR3 is 15 residues. The CDR3 nucleotides read TGTGCCAGCAGCTTACGGGACAGGGCCGGAGAGACCCAGTACTTC. Its protein product is CASSLRDRAGETQYF.

In its sample, this clonotype was seen many times. A read error may be the cause here, since a much bigger clone is one base away. The CDR3 nucleotides are TGTGCCAGCAGTGACCTGACAAGACTTGAAAAACTGGTTTTT. Translated, it gives CASSDLTRLEKLVF. The chain is built from TRBV25-1 and TRBJ1-4; D unresolved. Germline assignment: CDR1 MGHDK and CDR2 SYGVNS. The CDR3 has 14 amino acids.

V and J are TRBV5-1 and TRBJ1-1, with TRBD1 matching 7 bases. Germline CDR1 reads SGHRS; CDR2 reads YFSETQ. Trimming took 4 bases from V and 6 from J; bases not matched to a gene: 9. This CDR3 is built from 14 residues. This CDR3 reads CASSGPQGGAEAFF. CDR3 sequence (DNA): TGCGCCAGCAGCGGACCCCAGGGGGGCGCTGAAGCTTTCTTT.

This clonotype was observed many times. The chain has TRBV13 and TRBJ2-5, with TRBD2 matching 11 bases. Trimming cost V 0 bases and J 4 bases; bases outside gene matches: 4. The CDR3 spans 16 residues. From germline, CDR1 is PRHDT and CDR2 FYEKMQ (reference sequence). CDR3 nucleotide sequence: TGTGCCAGCAGCTTAGGTAGCGGGAGGGCCCGAGAGACCCAGTACTTC. Translated: CASSLGSGRARETQYF.

With regard to this clonotype: This may stem from a read error, because a much larger clone lies one nucleotide away. The chain uses TRBV12-3 or TRBV12-4 and TRBJ1-2; D gene ambiguous. The CDR3 runs to 14 residues. The V end was cut by 7 bases, the J end by 7 bases, with 19 bases between. The CDR3 DNA follows: TGTGCCAGCACATTCGACATCGGAGGGTCTGGCTACACCTTC. Translated: CASTFDIGGSGYTF.

The V and J genes are TRBV5-1 and TRBJ2-7, with 10 bases that match TRBD2. Germline CDR1 SGHRS, CDR2 YFSETQ. J was trimmed by 3 bases and V by 3 bases; bases with no gene match: 9. The CDR3 covers 16 residues. The CDR3 reads CASSWGLAGDFYEQYF. In DNA, the CDR3 is TGCGCCAGCAGCTGGGGCCTAGCGGGGGACTTCTACGAGCAGTACTTC.

This clonotype was seen repeatedly, ten times or more. The rearrangement uses TRBV20-1 and TRBJ2-3; 10 bases are shared with TRBD2. Germline V gives CDR1 DFQATT, CDR2 SNEGSKA (reference sequence). The CDR3 spans 12 residues. Trimming removed 6 bases from V and 14 bases from J; junction bases left unmatched: 11. The CDR3 loop is CSAPSGRDYGYF. CDR3 nucleotides: TGCAGTGCACCTAGCGGGAGAGATTACGGGTATTTT.

This clonotype was detected ten times or more. Germline is not matched at one junction end, which may reflect a read error. The genes are TRBV5-1 and TRBJ1-3; 10 bases fit TRBD1. Germline-derived CDR1 and CDR2 are SGHRS and YFSETQ. This CDR3 comprises 15 residues. The DNA of the CDR3 is TGCGCCAGCAGTTTGGGACAGGGACAGGGGTACACCATATATTTT. Protein sequence: CASSLGQGQGYTIYF.

This clonotype was observed many times. The chain uses TRBV7-8 and TRBJ1-2; possible D gene TRBD1, 5 bases. In germline, CDR1 is SGHVS, CDR2 FQNEAQ. The V end was cut by 1 base, the J end by 4 bases, with 13 bases between. The CDR3 spans 15 residues. DNA for the CDR3: TGTGCCAGCAGCTTAGGCCGGACGGGGCCCTATGGCTACACCTTC. This codes for CASSLGRTGPYGYTF. The entire variable domain, with the rest obtained from reference TRBV7-8 and TRBJ1-2, is as follows: GAGVSQSPRYKVAKRGQDVALRCDPISGHVSLFWYQQALGQGPEFLTYFQNEAQLDKSGLPSDRFFAERPEGSVSTLKIQRTQQEDSAVYLCASSLGRTGPYGYTFGSGTRLTVV.

In its sample, this clonotype was seen a few times. A read error may be the cause here, since a much bigger clone is one base away. The rearrangement joins TRBV20-1 to TRBJ2-7; TRBD1 or TRBD2 may be the D gene (6 bases each). Germline V CDR1 and CDR2: DFQATT, SNEGSKA (reference sequence). The CDR3 is 14 amino acids. V lost 0 bases to trimming and J lost 7 bases, with 16 bases between them. CDR3 DNA sequence: TGCAGTGCTAGAGATCATCAAGGGGGGACGGAGCAGTACTTC. It yields the protein CSARDHQGGTEQYF.

Worth noting for this clonotype: This may be a read error: a much more frequent sequence differs by one nucleotide. The chain joins TRBV11-3 to TRBJ2-7, with TRBD2 identical over 8 bases. CDR3 size: 14 residues. Looked up from germline, CDR1 is SGHNT and CDR2 is YENEEA. J lost 6 bases, V lost 5 bases, and 9 bases had no gene match. The DNA of the CDR3 is TGTGCCAGCAGCCTCCAGCGGGAGAGAAGCGAGCAGTACTTC. It encodes CASSLQRERSEQYF. The full variable domain, in which reference TRBV11-3 and TRBJ2-7 provide the parts outside the CDR3, is EAGVVQSPRYKIIEKKQPVAFWCNPISGHNTLYWYLQNLGQGPELLIRYENEEAVDDSQLPKDRFSAERLKGVDSTLKIQPAELGDSAVYLCASSLQRERSEQYFGPGTRLTVT.

Points on this clonotype: A read error is possible here, since a much larger clone lies one base away. The final CDR3 position lacks the conserved phenylalanine or tryptophan, pointing to a likely read error. This chain uses TRBV6-6 with TRBJ2-1; no firm D call. Germline CDR1 is MNHNY and CDR2 is SVGAGI (reference sequence). The germline V and J ends were trimmed by 6 bases and 3 bases, with 9 bases remaining between them. There are 13 residues in the CDR3. This chain's CDR3 is CASSDLFYNEQFL. The CDR3 DNA reads as TGTGCCAGCAGCGACTTGTTCTACAATGAGCAGTTCCTC.

This clonotype has only one observation. This may be a read error, as it is one base from a much larger clone. Because the CDR3 is missing its conserved closing phenylalanine or tryptophan, this is likely a read error. This chain links TRBV6-5 with TRBJ2-7; 7 bases agree with TRBD1. Per germline, CDR1 MNHEY and CDR2 SVGAGI. The CDR3 sequence is 14 residues long. The V and J ends lost 8 bases and 4 bases, in that order; junction bases with no gene match: 11. The CDR3: CASAWKRGPYEQYL. CDR3 bases: TGTGCCAGCGCTTGGAAGAGGGGGCCTTACGAGCAGTACCTC.

In this sample, this clonotype turned up many times. The chain links TRBV4-1 to TRBJ2-3; TRBD2 is a possible D gene (5 bases). CDR1 and CDR2 (germline): MGHRA, YSYEKL. CDR3 size: 14 residues. V dropped 0 bases and J dropped 4 bases, with 8 bases sitting between them. CDR3 DNA: TGCGCCAGCAGCCAAGATCCGAGGGCAGATACGCAGTATTTT. As protein: CASSQDPRADTQYF.